One and the same sample provided the 13 T cell receptor beta chains below, sequenced in a study of T cells in Graves' hyperthyroidism and ophthalmopathy. The source material, RNA transcripts, was used to amplify TCR beta CDR3 regions. HTBI primers were the set used in a first-round RT-PCR of the TCR CDR3. TCRdb used MiXCR to reprocess the multiplex PCR reads, holding one entry per CDR3 protein. Of roughly 180,000 distinct CDR3 sequences listed, around 15% were seen once; the top ten hold 29%. Sequencing was carried out using blood. These receptors all come from a woman aged 50 to 60 with Graves' hyperthyroidism.

On this clonotype: Since a much larger clone is just one base distant, this may be a read error. The chain joins TRBV27 to TRBJ1-5; D gene unclear. V lost 5 bases and J lost 6, with 8 bases in between. The CDR3 is 12 amino acids. Germline lookup yields CDR1 MNHEY and CDR2 SMNVEV (reference sequence). The DNA for the CDR3 is TGTGCCAGCAGTATCCAGAGTCAGCCCCAGCATTTT. Amino acid sequence: CASSIQSQPQHF.

This clonotype was observed at least ten times. The rearrangement joins TRBV5-5 to TRBJ2-3; maybe TRBD1 (5 bases). V shed 7 bases and J shed 0 bases, with 15 bases lying between them. This CDR3 has 15 amino acids. Germline loops: CDR1 SGHKS, CDR2 YYEKEE (reference sequence). DNA for the CDR3: TGTGCCAGCCTTGGACGACAGACTAGCACAGATACGCAGTATTTT. Protein: CASLGRQTSTDTQYF.

This clonotype came up many times. This rearrangement joins TRBV28 to TRBJ2-4; either TRBD1 or TRBD2 may fit D (5 bases each). Germline-derived CDR1 and CDR2 are MDHEN and SYDVKM. V lost 3 bases, J lost 9 bases, and 9 bases lay in between. This CDR3 has 12 residues. CDR3 protein: CASSLRGTIQYF. The CDR3 DNA is TGTGCCAGCAGTTTGAGGGGAACCATTCAGTACTTC.

This clonotype was recorded at least ten times. The V call is TRBV7-2, the J call TRBJ2-6; TRBD1 agrees at 9 bases. The V and J ends lost 1 base and 7 bases, in that order; junction bases with no gene match: 2. The CDR3 length is 15 residues. Looked up from germline, CDR1 is SGHTA and CDR2 is FQGNSA. This CDR3 is CASSLGDRAANVLTF. Here the CDR3 DNA reads TGTGCCAGCAGCTTAGGGGACAGGGCAGCCAACGTCCTGACTTTC.

This clonotype was seen many times. The chain is built from TRBV9 and TRBJ2-2, with a weak D call TRBD1 (6 bases). Trimming left V 3 bases short and J 6 bases short, with 12 bases between. Germline V gene sequence: CDR1 SGDLS, CDR2 YYNGEE. The CDR3 covers 14 residues. CDR3 residues: CASSARQVPGELFF. CDR3 nucleotide sequence: TGTGCCAGCAGCGCTAGACAGGTCCCCGGGGAGCTGTTTTTT.

This clonotype appeared many times. The gene calls are TRBV20-1 and TRBJ2-7; 11 bases match TRBD2. From germline, CDR1 is DFQATT and CDR2 SNEGSKA (reference sequence). CDR3 length: 16 residues. The junction had 8 bases not matched to a gene; V was cut back by 3 bases and J by 1 base. The CDR3 spells CSASSGGLAGSYEQYF. The CDR3, as DNA: TGCAGTGCTAGTTCGGGCGGACTAGCGGGTTCCTACGAGCAGTACTTC.

There are many counts of this clonotype. In nucleotides, the CDR3 is TGTGCCAGCAGTGAGGACAGGGGTCGACAGCCCCAGCATTTT. Its translation: CASSEDRGRQPQHF. The chain couples TRBV2 to TRBJ1-5; TRBD1 matches 9 bases. V lost 3 bases and J lost 7; bases outside the gene matches: 4. CDR1 and CDR2 from the germline V gene are SNHLY and FYNNEI. The CDR3 extends over 14 amino acids.

This clonotype was seen at least ten times. This chain links TRBV5-1 with TRBJ1-1; possible D gene TRBD1, 6 bases. The CDR3 is 12 amino acids. The germline gives CDR1 SGHRS, CDR2 YFSETQ. V lost 6 bases to trimming and J lost 4 bases, with 10 bases between them. CDR3: CASTDRGTEAFF. CDR3 in DNA: TGCGCCAGCACGGACAGAGGCACTGAAGCTTTCTTT.

In its sample, this clonotype was seen many times. The rearrangement joins TRBV24-1 to TRBJ2-7; D not certain. CDR1 KGHDR and CDR2 SFDVKD come from the germline V gene. CDR3 size: 12 residues. Between the trimmed V and J ends, which lost 4 bases and 3 bases, there was a span of 6 bases. Here the CDR3 DNA reads TGTGCCACCAGTGACACCAGCTACGAGCAGTACTTC. This translates into CATSDTSYEQYF.

This clonotype has a count of ten or more. This chain links TRBV7-9 with TRBJ2-3; weak D call: TRBD2 (6 bases). Germline V lookup: CDR1 SEHNR, CDR2 FQNEAQ (reference sequence). V was cut by 5 bases and J by 1 base, with 13 bases left in between. The CDR3 is 15 residues long. CDR3 bases: TGTGCCAGCAGCCTGATCGGGGGTGGCACAGATACGCAGTATTTT. It yields the protein CASSLIGGGTDTQYF.

This clonotype came up many times. The chain combines TRBV28 with TRBJ1-3, with 7 bases identical to TRBD1. Germline assignment: CDR1 MDHEN and CDR2 SYDVKM. V lost 5 bases to trimming and J lost 1 base; unmatched junction nucleotides: 11. The CDR3 length is 17 residues. CDR3 nucleotides: TGTGCCAGCAGTCTGGGACAGATGGGAATTTCTGGAAACACCATATATTTT. Translated: CASSLGQMGISGNTIYF.

The chain combines TRBV9 with TRBJ2-3, with D possibly being TRBD2 (5 bases). V gave up 0 bases and J gave up 6 bases, with 8 bases separating them. The CDR3 totals 13 residues. CDR1 SGDLS and CDR2 YYNGEE come from the germline V gene. Here the CDR3 DNA reads TGTGCCAGCAGCGTAGTGGACTGGGATACGCAGTATTTT. Translated: CASSVVDWDTQYF.

This clonotype was counted only a few times. This rearrangement joins TRBV20-1 to TRBJ2-7; D possibly corresponds to TRBD2 (5 bases). V lost 7 bases to trimming and J lost 4 bases, with 11 bases between them. The CDR3 spans 11 residues. Germline loops: CDR1 DFQATT, CDR2 SNEGSKA (reference sequence). Here the CDR3 reads CSVFEGYEQYF. The CDR3 nucleotides are TGCAGTGTATTCGAGGGTTACGAGCAGTACTTC.